A single sample is the source of the 9 T cell receptor beta chains below, sequenced in a study of CD8+ T cells in alopecia areata. RNA extraction and reverse transcription yielded cDNA as sequencing template. Assay: immunoSEQ multiplex PCR; the TCRdb copy retains only in-frame clones and omits some. Of fewer than 150,000 clones listed, approximately 38% are singletons. The sequenced sample was CD4+ T cells sorted from blood. The source is a human donor with alopecia areata.

This clone has only a few counts. The V and J genes are TRBV29-1 and TRBJ2-7, with TRBD1 identical over 12 bases. V was pared by 7 bases and J by 6 bases, with 7 bases of the junction left unmatched. CDR1 and CDR2 (germline): SQVTM, ANQGSEA. The CDR3 has 13 residues. CDR3 DNA: TGCAGCGCAGGGGGACAGGGGGCGGGCGAGCAGTACTTC. Translating it yields CSAGGQGAGEQYF.

This sequence joins TRBV30 and TRBJ2-3; 7 bases align to TRBD2. With V trimmed by 5 bases and J by 6 bases, 5 bases remained unmatched. There are 12 residues in the CDR3. Germline V gene data show CDR1 as GTSNPN and CDR2 as SVGIG (reference sequence). In DNA, the CDR3 is TGTGCCTGGGGGAGGGTCCGGGATACGCAGTATTTT. Translated: CAWGRVRDTQYF.

The chain combines TRBV28 with TRBJ2-7, with D possibly called TRBD1 or TRBD2 (7 bases each). The germline V and J ends were trimmed by 0 bases and 3 bases, with 12 bases remaining between them. This CDR3 has 15 amino acids. From germline, CDR1 is MDHEN and CDR2 SYDVKM. This chain's CDR3 is CASSLWAGGDYEQYF. The CDR3 bases are TGTGCCAGCAGTTTATGGGCAGGGGGGGACTACGAGCAGTACTTC.

The V gene is TRBV7-3, the J gene TRBJ2-1; 13 bases match TRBD2. Trimming cost V 5 bases and J 4 bases; bases outside gene matches: 11. Germline CDR1 and CDR2: SGHTA and FQGTGA. The CDR3 totals 18 residues. The CDR3 DNA follows: TGTGCCAGCAGCCCGACCGGGACTAGCGGGAAGATTTACAATGAGCAGTTCTTC. Translating gives CASSPTGTSGKIYNEQFF.

The chain recombines TRBV30 with TRBJ1-5; weak D call: TRBD1 (6 bases). Germline values: CDR1 GTSNPN, CDR2 SVGIG (reference sequence). The CDR3 consists of 16 residues. V was pared by 3 bases and J by 3 bases, with 18 bases between. DNA for the CDR3: TGTGCCTGGAGAGAATGGGGGCGCGGGAACAATCAGCCCCAGCATTTT. Residues: CAWREWGRGNNQPQHF. Combining the CDR3 with reference TRBV30 and TRBJ1-5 gives the whole variable domain SQTIHQWPATLVQPVGSPLSLECTVEGTSNPNLYWYRQAAGRGLQLLFYSVGIGQISSEVPQNLSASRPQDRQFILSSKKLLLSDSGFYLCAWREWGRGNNQPQHFGDGTRLSIL.

This chain links TRBV4-2 with TRBJ2-7; 8 nucleotides line up with TRBD2. This CDR3 comprises 16 residues. The V segment lost 4 bases and the J segment 5 bases; nucleotides outside the gene matches: 13. The germline V gene encodes CDR1 LGHNA and CDR2 YNFKEQ. CDR3 coding DNA: TGTGCCAGCAGCCTCGGCCTGTCAGCGGGAGAAAACGAGCAGTACTTC. Protein: CASSLGLSAGENEQYF.

The V and J genes are TRBV5-1 and TRBJ2-7, with 9 bases fitting TRBD1. This CDR3 is 15 amino acids long. CDR1 and CDR2 from the germline V gene are SGHRS and YFSETQ. Unmatched junction bases numbered 7, after V lost 4 bases and J lost 2 bases. CDR3 sequence reads: CASSPRTGAPYEQYF. The CDR3 DNA is TGCGCCAGCAGCCCCCGGACAGGGGCCCCCTACGAGCAGTACTTC.

Comment on this clone: Other DNA sequences from this sample encode an identical CDR3 as well. The chain links TRBV30 to TRBJ2-5; D remains unclear. Trimming removed 1 base from V and 4 bases from J, with 4 bases in between. Germline V gives CDR1 GTSNPN, CDR2 SVGIG (reference sequence). There are 11 residues in the CDR3. CDR3 sequence: CAWSGGETQYF. The DNA for the CDR3 is TGTGCCTGGAGTGGGGGAGAGACCCAGTACTTC.

The V and J genes are TRBV4-3 and TRBJ2-1, with TRBD2 as a possible D gene (5 bases). Germline V CDR1 and CDR2: LGHNA, YSLEER. The CDR3 covers 14 residues. V was trimmed by 1 base and J by 7 bases, leaving 11 bases between them. CDR3 protein: CASSQVDGLNEQFF. In nucleotides, the CDR3 is TGCGCCAGCAGCCAAGTTGACGGACTGAATGAGCAGTTCTTC.